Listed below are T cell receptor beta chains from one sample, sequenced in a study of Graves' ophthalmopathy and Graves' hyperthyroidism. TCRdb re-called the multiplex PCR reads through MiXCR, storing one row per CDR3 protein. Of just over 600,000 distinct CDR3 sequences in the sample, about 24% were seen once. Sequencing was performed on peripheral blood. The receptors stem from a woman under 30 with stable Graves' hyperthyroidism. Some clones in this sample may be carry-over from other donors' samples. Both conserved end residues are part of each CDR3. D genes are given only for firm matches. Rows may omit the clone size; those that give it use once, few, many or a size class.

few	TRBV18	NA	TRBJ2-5	CASSETIQETQYF	TGTGCCAGCTCCGAGACAATCCAAGAGACCCAGTACTTC
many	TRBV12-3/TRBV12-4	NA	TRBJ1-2	CASSPEDSVDISNYGYTF	TGTGCCAGCAGTCCCGAGGACAGTGTAGACATCTCTAACTATGGCTACACCTTC
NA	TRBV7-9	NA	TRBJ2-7	CASSSAGTVRYEQYF	TGTGCCAGCAGCTCGGCCGGGACTGTGAGGTACGAGCAGTACTTC
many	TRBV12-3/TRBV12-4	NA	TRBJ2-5	CASSLRLSRETQYF	TGTGCCAGCAGTCTGCGACTCAGCCGCGAGACCCAGTACTTC
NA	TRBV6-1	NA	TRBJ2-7	CASSDPDTSYEQYF	TGTGCCAGCAGTGACCCAGACACCTCCTACGAGCAGTACTTC
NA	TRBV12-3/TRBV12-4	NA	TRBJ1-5	CASSLDGGRQPQHF	TGTGCCAGCAGTTTAGACGGGGGCCGACAGCCCCAGCATTTT
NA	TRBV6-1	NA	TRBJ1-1	CASSERTSEAFF	TGTGCCAGCAGTGAAAGGACATCTGAAGCTTTCTTT
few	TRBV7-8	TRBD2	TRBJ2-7	CASSKSASGSSYEQYF	TGTGCCAGCAGTAAGAGTGCTAGCGGAAGCTCCTACGAGCAGTACTTC
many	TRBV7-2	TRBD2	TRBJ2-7	CASSLGLADSYEQYF	TGTGCCAGCAGCCTCGGACTAGCGGACTCCTACGAGCAGTACTTC
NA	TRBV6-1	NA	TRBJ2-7	CASSEGTTLSYEQYF	TGTGCCAGCAGTGAAGGGACAACACTCTCCTACGAGCAGTACTTC